These 5 T cell receptor beta chains share one sample of origin, sequenced in a study of T cell changes during pregnancy in multiple sclerosis. The repertoire was sequenced with immunoSEQ multiplex PCR; TCRdb's copy has only in-frame clones and lacks some. The data contain 40,000 to 45,000 clones, 88% of them seen just once; the ten biggest clones take up more than 5%. The source material was CD8+ T cells from peripheral blood mononuclear cells, sampled after pregnancy. These TCRs come from a female donor in good health, enrolled as a control in a pregnancy study.

The rearrangement joins TRBV6-6 to TRBJ1-2; D ambiguous. The CDR3 loop spans 14 amino acids. Trimming removed 0 bases at V and 0 bases at J, with 5 bases between. Germline values: CDR1 MNHNY, CDR2 SVGAGI (reference sequence). CDR3 sequence reads: CASSYSNTNYGYTF. The CDR3 region has the DNA TGTGCCAGCAGTTACTCAAACACTAACTATGGCTACACCTTC.

The rearrangement joins TRBV7-9 to TRBJ2-5, with TRBD1 as a possible D gene (5 bases). The CDR3 totals 14 residues. Germline V CDR1 and CDR2: SEHNR, FQNEAQ (reference sequence). V was pared by 5 bases and J by 2 bases, with 12 bases between. CDR3 loop: CASSVRGAQETQYF. Written as DNA, the CDR3 is TGTGCCAGCAGCGTTAGGGGTGCGCAAGAGACCCAGTACTTC.

The rearrangement links TRBV5-6 to TRBJ2-1, with D possibly being TRBD1 (5 bases). The V end was cut by 4 bases, the J end by 8 bases, with 19 bases between. The CDR3 runs 15 residues. The germline V gene has CDR1 SGHDT and CDR2 YYEEEE. The CDR3 nucleotides read TGTGCCAGCAGCCCAACAGGAAAGAGGATCGATGAGCAGTTCTTC. Encoded protein: CASSPTGKRIDEQFF.

The chain couples TRBV7-6 to TRBJ2-1; tentatively, D is TRBD1 (6 bases). Germline loops: CDR1 SGHVS, CDR2 FNYEAQ. V gave up 1 base and J gave up 4 bases, with 8 bases separating them. CDR3 length equals 14 residues. This CDR3 is CASSLVGGYNEQFF. CDR3 sequence (DNA): TGTGCCAGCAGCTTAGTAGGGGGATACAATGAGCAGTTCTTC.

This clone was recorded only once. V is TRBV11-2 and J is TRBJ2-7; D is undetermined. The CDR3 is 12 residues long. Germline V CDR1 and CDR2: SGHAT, FQNNGV. The V end was cut by 1 base, the J end by 5 bases, with 6 bases between. The CDR3 sequence: CASSLVLHEQYF. The CDR3 nucleotides are TGTGCCAGCAGCTTAGTCCTCCACGAGCAGTACTTC. Complete variable domain (other parts from reference TRBV11-2 and TRBJ2-7): EAGVAQSPRYKIIEKRQSVAFWCNPISGHATLYWYQQILGQGPKLLIQFQNNGVVDDSQLPKDRFSAERLKGVDSTLKIQPAKLEDSAVYLCASSLVLHEQYFGPGTRLTVT.